The 31 T cell receptor beta chains in this list originate from one sample, sequenced in a study of blood T cell repertoires in COVID-19. TCRdb keeps only in-frame clones here, not all; method: immunoSEQ multiplex PCR. The sample shows 40,000 to 50,000 clones, around 82% of them seen only once. Sequencing was carried out using peripheral blood. The receptors here all came from a human donor in a cohort sampled during active COVID-19.

The gene calls are TRBV19 and TRBJ1-2; maybe TRBD1 (5 bases). The V gene's germline CDR1 is LNHDA and CDR2 SQIVND (reference sequence). Trimming pared 3 bases from V and 7 bases from J, leaving 24 bases between. There are 17 residues in the CDR3. CDR3 in amino acids: CASSMESGEPGGSGYTF. For the CDR3, the DNA is TGTGCCAGTAGTATGGAGTCGGGGGAACCGGGCGGGTCTGGCTACACCTTC.

The CDR3 DNA reads TGTGCCAGCAGCTTAATCAGCCGGCGGGGGGGCCCAGATACGCAGTATTTT. Its protein product is CASSLISRRGGPDTQYF. The chain combines TRBV7-8 with TRBJ2-3; 9 positions agree with TRBD2. CDR1 is SGHVS and CDR2 is FQNEAQ in the germline V gene. CDR3 length: 17 amino acids. The V and J ends lost 2 bases and 4 bases, in that order; junction bases with no gene match: 10.

V gene TRBV4-1 combines with J gene TRBJ2-7; D perhaps matches TRBD2 (7 bases). There are 20 residues in the CDR3. CDR1 is MGHRA, CDR2 YSYEKL, per germline. V was trimmed by 0 bases and J by 2 bases, leaving 26 bases between them. The CDR3 loop is CASSQERRRGGLTVPYEQYF. Here the CDR3 DNA reads TGCGCCAGCAGCCAAGAACGGAGGAGGGGGGGACTGACAGTTCCCTACGAGCAGTACTTC.

The chain uses TRBV10-3 and TRBJ1-1; no firm D call. Deletions cut 6 bases from V and 7 bases from J, with 6 bases between. The CDR3 covers 10 residues. Germline assignment: CDR1 ENHRY and CDR2 SYGVKD. CDR3 nucleotide sequence: TGTGCCATCAGGGCAGTTGAAGCTTTCTTT. It encodes CAIRAVEAFF.

This sequence joins TRBV18 and TRBJ2-7; 12 bases align to TRBD1. V shed 4 bases and J 4 bases; nucleotides not matched to a gene: 8. This CDR3 is built from 16 residues. Germline V gene data show CDR1 as KGHSH and CDR2 as LQKENI. The DNA of the CDR3 is TGTGCCAGCTCACGAGCACCGGGACAGGGGGCTTACGAGCAGTACTTC. Protein sequence: CASSRAPGQGAYEQYF.

In this sample, this clone turned up once. The chain has TRBV7-9 and TRBJ1-1, with TRBD1 as a possible D gene (5 bases). Germline V gene lookup returns CDR1 SEHNR and CDR2 FQNEAQ (reference sequence). The CDR3 runs 19 residues. The ends were cut back, 4 bases at V and 0 bases at J, with 24 bases in the middle. CDR3: CASSYEARLPKQVNTEAFF. CDR3 in DNA: TGTGCCAGCAGCTACGAAGCACGACTCCCAAAACAGGTGAACACTGAAGCTTTCTTT.

The gene calls are TRBV5-8 and TRBJ1-1; 8 nucleotides line up with TRBD1. The CDR3 has 15 amino acids. Germline V gene lookup returns CDR1 SGHTS and CDR2 YDEGEE. Germline trimming cut 5 bases from V and 4 bases from J; bases unmatched to any gene: 10. CDR3 sequence reads: CASSPPRGRITEAFF. CDR3 sequence (DNA): TGTGCCAGCAGTCCCCCCAGGGGGCGGATCACTGAAGCTTTCTTT. Together with reference TRBV5-8 and TRBJ1-1, the CDR3 gives the full variable domain: EAGVTQSPTHLIKTRGQQATLRCSPISGHTSVYWYQQALGLGLQFLLWYDEGEERNRGNFPPRFSGRQFPNYSSELNVNALELEDSALYLCASSPPRGRITEAFFGQGTRLTVV.

The chain recombines TRBV6-6 with TRBJ1-3, with TRBD1 identical over 8 bases. V gave up 5 bases and J gave up 0 bases; unmatched junction bases: 6. CDR1 and CDR2 (germline): MNHNY, SVGAGI (reference sequence). The CDR3 extends over 16 amino acids. The CDR3 DNA reads TGTGCCAGCAGTCAAGGACAGGGCTCCTCTGGAAACACCATATATTTT. This encodes CASSQGQGSSGNTIYF.

The rearrangement links TRBV5-1 to TRBJ2-3; 11 bases align to TRBD2. The CDR3 runs 16 residues. V lost 5 bases to trimming and J lost 7 bases; unmatched junction nucleotides: 12. In germline, CDR1 is SGHRS, CDR2 YFSETQ. The CDR3 coding sequence is TGCGCCAGCAGTAGTACCCCTAGCGGGGGGATAAATACGCAGTATTTT. Translation: CASSSTPSGGINTQYF.

The chain combines TRBV13 with TRBJ2-7; possibly TRBD1 for D (6 bases). The CDR3 totals 15 residues. The germline V and J ends were trimmed by 5 bases and 0 bases, with 14 bases remaining between them. Germline V CDR1 and CDR2: PRHDT, FYEKMQ (reference sequence). The CDR3 loop is CASSVGQPLSYEQYF. In DNA, the CDR3 is TGTGCCAGCAGCGTCGGACAGCCTCTCTCCTACGAGCAGTACTTC.

The sample holds one count of this clone. The chain uses TRBV7-2 and TRBJ2-3, with 8 bases that match TRBD2. Germline lookup yields CDR1 SGHTA and CDR2 FQGNSA. The CDR3 runs 15 residues. The ends lost 3 bases at V and 3 bases at J; junction bases unmatched: 5. This CDR3 reads CASSFGRARTDTQYF. CDR3 sequence (DNA): TGTGCCAGCAGCTTCGGGAGGGCCAGGACAGATACGCAGTATTTT.

This clone was seen only once. The V and J genes are TRBV18 and TRBJ1-5; 9 bases agree with TRBD1. The CDR3 totals 14 residues. CDR1 KGHSH and CDR2 LQKENI come from the germline V gene. With V trimmed by 5 bases and J by 5 bases, 4 bases remained unmatched. The CDR3 loop reads CASSGQGLDQPQHF. DNA of the CDR3: TGTGCCAGCTCAGGACAGGGGCTGGATCAGCCCCAGCATTTT. The entire variable domain, with the rest obtained from reference TRBV18 and TRBJ1-5, is as follows: NAGVMQNPRHLVRRRGQEARLRCSPMKGHSHVYWYRQLPEEGLKFMVYLQKENIIDESGMPKERFSAEFPKEGPSILRIQQVVRGDSAAYFCASSGQGLDQPQHFGDGTRLSIL.

For the CDR3, the DNA is TGTGCCAGCATGCCGGGACAGGGGGGGCAAGAGACCCAGTACTTC. This sequence encodes CASMPGQGGQETQYF. The V call is TRBV7-9, the J call TRBJ2-5; TRBD1 matches 11 bases. The ends lost 7 bases at V and 2 bases at J; junction bases unmatched: 6. Germline CDR1 is SEHNR and CDR2 is FQNEAQ (reference sequence). This CDR3 contains 15 residues.

V is TRBV4-3 and J is TRBJ2-3; 9 bases agree with TRBD2. This CDR3 region has 16 residues. Trimming at V came to 0 bases and at J to 6 bases, leaving 7 bases not matched to a gene. The V gene's germline CDR1 is LGHNA and CDR2 YSLEER. Here the CDR3 DNA reads TGCGCCAGCAGCCAAGAATACGCGGGAGGGAGTGATACGCAGTATTTT. Translating gives CASSQEYAGGSDTQYF.

This clone was picked up a small number of times. The chain joins TRBV29-1 to TRBJ2-2, with D perhaps TRBD2 (7 bases). The germline V gene encodes CDR1 SQVTM and CDR2 ANQGSEA. There are 14 residues in the CDR3. The V end was cut by 6 bases, the J end by 3 bases, with 14 bases between. The CDR3 sequence is CSVRGTPDTGELFF. CDR3 DNA: TGCAGCGTGCGGGGGACACCTGACACCGGGGAGCTGTTTTTT.

The chain is built from TRBV25-1 and TRBJ2-1; D possibly corresponds to TRBD2 (5 bases). CDR3 size: 15 residues. Trimming removed 1 base from V and 4 bases from J, with 11 bases in between. Germline lookup yields CDR1 MGHDK and CDR2 SYGVNS. CDR3 sequence (DNA): TGTGCCAGCAGTGAATGGGAGACGGCGTACAATGAGCAGTTCTTC. This encodes CASSEWETAYNEQFF.

The chain joins TRBV2 to TRBJ1-1, with no clear D. The CDR3 is 13 residues long. Germline V gene data show CDR1 as SNHLY and CDR2 as FYNNEI. V lost 1 base and J 7 bases, leaving 10 bases between the germline ends. CDR3 bases: TGTGCCAGCAGTGAAGGTCGTAAAAATGAAGCTTTCTTT. The encoded protein is CASSEGRKNEAFF.

The chain recombines TRBV7-9 with TRBJ1-1; unclear D gene. V was trimmed by 5 bases and J by 6 bases, leaving 25 bases between them. This CDR3 is built from 17 residues. Germline V gene lookup returns CDR1 SEHNR and CDR2 FQNEAQ (reference sequence). CDR3 nucleotides: TGTGCCAGCAGCCGGCAGAAACTACAATACGGGAGTTCTGAAGCTTTCTTT. This translates into CASSRQKLQYGSSEAFF.

In nucleotides, the CDR3 is TGCGCCAGCAGCCAAGATGCGTCTGGAAACACCATATATTTT. It translates to CASSQDASGNTIYF. V usage is TRBV4-3 and J usage is TRBJ1-3; D gene uncertain. V lost 0 bases and J lost 1, with 4 bases in between. The length of the CDR3 is 14 residues. Germline V CDR1 and CDR2: LGHNA, YSLEER.

This clone was found a few times. This chain uses TRBV6-6 with TRBJ1-5; perhaps TRBD1 as D (5 bases). Germline loops: CDR1 MNHNY, CDR2 SVGAGI (reference sequence). V gave up 8 bases and J gave up 4 bases, with 12 bases separating them. This CDR3 contains 13 residues. The CDR3 nucleotides are TGTGCCAGCCAGACAGAATCTAATCAGCCCCAGCATTTT. Translated: CASQTESNQPQHF.

This chain connects TRBV7-9 to TRBJ2-1, with a weak D call TRBD1 (6 bases). This CDR3 contains 15 residues. The germline gives CDR1 SEHNR, CDR2 FQNEAQ (reference sequence). Trimming left V 0 bases short and J 6 bases short, with 12 bases between. The CDR3, as DNA: TGTGCCAGCAGCTTAGCGGGAGTAGGGGGCAATGAGCAGTTCTTC. This encodes CASSLAGVGGNEQFF.

The CDR3 spells CASRREVTGELFF. CDR3 nucleotides: TGTGCCAGCAGGCGGGAAGTCACCGGGGAGCTGTTTTTT. The rearrangement links TRBV6-5 to TRBJ2-2, with D tentatively TRBD2 (6 bases). The germline V gene encodes CDR1 MNHEY and CDR2 SVGAGI. Deletions cut 6 bases from V and 4 bases from J, with 9 bases between. The CDR3 extends over 13 amino acids.

CDR3 protein: CASSELVSSYEQYF. The DNA for the CDR3 is TGTGCCAGCAGTGAACTAGTTTCCTCCTACGAGCAGTACTTC. This chain connects TRBV6-1 to TRBJ2-7; unclear D gene. This CDR3 comprises 14 residues. V dropped 2 bases and J dropped 0 bases, with 8 bases sitting between them. Germline-derived CDR1 and CDR2 are MNHNS and SASEGT.

The chain combines TRBV27 with TRBJ2-1, with 7 nucleotides matching TRBD2. The CDR3 has 12 residues. Germline-derived CDR1 and CDR2 are MNHEY and SMNVEV (reference sequence). After removal of 2 bases from V and 13 bases from J, the junction contained 5 bases not matched to a gene. This CDR3 is CASSLEGGVQFF. The CDR3, as DNA: TGTGCCAGCAGTTTAGAGGGAGGGGTACAGTTCTTC.

The rearrangement links TRBV5-1 to TRBJ1-3; 7 bases map to TRBD1. The germline CDR1 and CDR2 sequences are SGHRS and YFSETQ. Trimming at V came to 0 bases and at J to 3 bases, leaving 6 bases not matched to a gene. This CDR3 spans 16 amino acids. The CDR3 reads CASSLELYRGGNTIYF. The CDR3 coding sequence is TGCGCCAGCAGCTTGGAGCTCTACAGGGGTGGAAACACCATATATTTT. The full variable domain, in which reference TRBV5-1 and TRBJ1-3 provide the parts outside the CDR3, is KAGVTQTPRYLIKTRGQQVTLSCSPISGHRSVSWYQQTPGQGLQFLFEYFSETQRNKGNFPGRFSGRQFSNSRSEMNVSTLELGDSALYLCASSLELYRGGNTIYFGEGSWLTVV.

The chain employs TRBV28 and TRBJ1-4, with D perhaps matching TRBD1 (5 bases). Germline V lookup: CDR1 MDHEN, CDR2 SYDVKM. The V end lost 8 bases, the J end lost 8 bases, and 18 bases lay between the germline ends. The CDR3 is 14 residues long. Written as DNA, the CDR3 is TGTGCCAGCCTCGCCCCACAGGCTGGAGAAAAACTGTTTTTT. It codes for CASLAPQAGEKLFF.

This clone was observed once. This chain uses TRBV5-1 with TRBJ1-1; D remains unclear. Germline CDR1 reads SGHRS; CDR2 reads YFSETQ. The V gene lost 0 bases and the J gene lost 5 bases, with 8 bases spanning the gap. The CDR3 covers 13 residues. The CDR3 protein is CASSLELRTEAFF. The CDR3 bases are TGCGCCAGCAGCTTGGAACTTAGAACTGAAGCTTTCTTT.

V usage is TRBV5-6 and J usage is TRBJ2-3; TRBD2 matches 11 bases. The CDR3 has 17 amino acids. V dropped 4 bases and J dropped 6; count of bases not matched to a gene: 13. CDR1 is SGHDT and CDR2 is YYEEEE in the germline V gene. The CDR3 protein is CASSQRTSGLTRDTQYF. The CDR3 nucleotides are TGTGCCAGCAGCCAACGGACTAGCGGGCTCACCCGTGATACGCAGTATTTT.

The rearrangement joins TRBV30 to TRBJ1-1; D unclear. Germline V gene data show CDR1 as GTSNPN and CDR2 as SVGIG (reference sequence). The CDR3 contains 14 residues. V gave up 4 bases and J gave up 4 bases, with 16 bases separating them. This chain's CDR3 is CAWTEKYASTEAFF. The CDR3 DNA is TGTGCCTGGACAGAAAAATACGCTTCCACTGAAGCTTTCTTT. Filled out from reference TRBV30 and TRBJ1-1, the complete variable domain reads SQTIHQWPATLVQPVGSPLSLECTVEGTSNPNLYWYRQAAGRGLQLLFYSVGIGQISSEVPQNLSASRPQDRQFILSSKKLLLSDSGFYLCAWTEKYASTEAFFGQGTRLTVV.

J is TRBJ1-2 and V is TRBV28; 8 bases are a match to TRBD1. The germline V gene has CDR1 MDHEN and CDR2 SYDVKM. The CDR3 is made up of 15 amino acids. Germline trimming cut 2 bases from V and 5 bases from J; bases unmatched to any gene: 7. The CDR3 spells CASSLPSGQAYGYTF. In DNA, the CDR3 is TGTGCCAGCAGTTTACCTTCGGGACAGGCTTATGGCTACACCTTC.

CDR3 coding DNA: TGTGCCAGCAGTTACTGGGCTAGCGGGGGCACAGATACGCAGTATTTT. It translates to CASSYWASGGTDTQYF. This rearrangement joins TRBV6-5 to TRBJ2-3; 9 nucleotides align to TRBD2. The CDR3 runs to 16 residues. Germline V lookup: CDR1 MNHEY, CDR2 SVGAGI. J lost 1 base, V lost 1 base, and 3 bases had no gene match.